A selection of T cell receptor beta chains follows, all from one sample in a study of OX40 agonist ivuxolimab in advanced cancers. TCRdb keeps only in-frame clones here, not all; method: immunoSEQ multiplex PCR. Altogether about 31,000 clones are present, about 81% being singletons, with the ten largest covering roughly 20%. This sample comprised CD4+ or CD8+ T cells sorted from blood, obtained in a trial of the OX40 agonist ivuxolimab. The receptors shown here come from an adult with an advanced solid tumor such as melanoma, head and neck, liver or kidney cancer. Each CDR3 is given with its conserved first and last residue. D genes are given only for firm matches. Clone size appears in some rows only: once, few, many, or a class for an expanded clone.

TRBD2	NA	TRBV5-8	TRBJ2-3	TGTGCCAGCAGCTTACTAGCGGGGGGGCTTAATACGCAGTATTTT	CASSLLAGGLNTQYF
NA	NA	TRBV5-2	TRBJ1-2	TGTGCCAGCAGCTTAGGGGGGGACTATGGCTACACCTTC	CASSLGGDYGYTF
TRBD2	NA	TRBV19	TRBJ2-1	TGTGCCAGTACTCCTAGCGGGGGGCGCAGCTCCTACAATGAGCAGTTCTTC	CASTPSGGRSSYNEQFF
TRBD2	NA	TRBV7-3	TRBJ2-1	TGTGCCAGCGGACTAGCGGAACACAATGAGCAGTTCTTC	CASGLAEHNEQFF
NA	NA	TRBV5-6	TRBJ2-7	TGTGCCAGCAGCTTGGCCAACGCCTACGAGCAGTACTTC	CASSLANAYEQYF
NA	NA	TRBV19	TRBJ2-1	TGTGCCAGTAGAATCGAGCCTTACAATGAGCAGTTCTTC	CASRIEPYNEQFF
TRBD1	NA	TRBV5-5	TRBJ1-2	TGTGCCAGCAGCACCCCAACCGCCGGGACAGTGAGGGGCTACACCTTC	CASSTPTAGTVRGYTF
TRBD2	few	TRBV2	TRBJ2-7	TGTGCCAGCAGTGAAGGGCTAGCGGGGGGGTACGCGTACTTC	CASSEGLAGGYAYF
NA	NA	TRBV11-2	TRBJ1-4	TGTGCCAGCAGGTCAAGGGGCTTTAATGAAAAACTGTTTTTT	CASRSRGFNEKLFF
NA	NA	TRBV5-1	TRBJ1-3	TGCGCCAGCAGCTTGAGGGCTGCCAGCTCTGGAAACACCATATATTTT	CASSLRAASSGNTIYF
NA	NA	TRBV27	TRBJ1-2	TGTGCCAGCAGTTTATGGTCAGGGGCTGGAGGCTACACCTTC	CASSLWSGAGGYTF
NA	NA	TRBV10-3	TRBJ2-5	TGTGCCATCAGTGATAGCAACCGGGACGGACAAGAGACCCAGTACTTC	CAISDSNRDGQETQYF
NA	medium-sized	TRBV4-1	TRBJ1-5	TGCGCCAGCAGCCAAGTCCCAGGGAGCAATCAGCCCCAGCATTTT	CASSQVPGSNQPQHF
TRBD2	few	TRBV7-3	TRBJ2-2	TGTGCCAGCAGCCTACTAGCGGGACAGAACACCGGGGAGCTGTTTTTT	CASSLLAGQNTGELFF
TRBD1	NA	TRBV28	TRBJ1-4	TGTGCCAGCAGTGAATGGACAGGGAACGAAAAACTGTTTTTT	CASSEWTGNEKLFF
NA	few	TRBV5-8	TRBJ1-4	TGCGCCAGCAGCCAAGATCTTCCGGGGGTTTTTGAAAAACTGTTTTTT	CASSQDLPGVFEKLFF
NA	NA	TRBV10-1	TRBJ1-2	TGCGCCAGCAGTGAGTCAGTATCCGATGGCTACACCTTC	CASSESVSDGYTF
NA	NA	TRBV10-3	TRBJ2-1	TGTGCCATCAGTGAGTCGATCTTAGCGCCTGAGCAGTTCTTC	CAISESILAPEQFF
NA	NA	TRBV11-2	TRBJ1-1	TGTGCCAGCAGCTTCCAAGTGGACACTGAAGCTTTCTTT	CASSFQVDTEAFF
TRBD1	NA	TRBV5-1	TRBJ1-2	TGCGCCAGTTCAACAGGGGCTATATCTAACTATGGCTACACCTTC	CASSTGAISNYGYTF
TRBD2	NA	TRBV7-9	TRBJ2-1	TGTGCCAGCAGCTCGGGGGGAGAGGGCCAGGGTAATGAGCAGTTCTTC	CASSSGGEGQGNEQFF
TRBD2	NA	TRBV4-1	TRBJ2-7	TGCGCCAGCAGCTATTATACTAGCGGGACATACGAGCAGTACTTC	CASSYYTSGTYEQYF
TRBD1	NA	TRBV28	TRBJ2-7	TGTGCCAGCAGTACAAGGGACAGGGGTAAATCCTACGAGCAGTACTTC	CASSTRDRGKSYEQYF
NA	NA	TRBV19	TRBJ2-5	TGTGCCAGTAGTAACAGGGTGTCGCGAGAGACCCAGTACTTC	CASSNRVSRETQYF
TRBD2	NA	TRBV6-1	TRBJ2-7	TGTGCCAGCAGTGAAAGTGGGGAGGGTGGTGCCTACGAGCAGTACTTC	CASSESGEGGAYEQYF
TRBD2	NA	TRBV27	TRBJ2-5	TGTGCCAGCAGTTTGGGCCTAGCGGGAGTCGTTGAGACCCAGTACTTC	CASSLGLAGVVETQYF
NA	NA	TRBV18	TRBJ1-1	TGTGCCAGCTCACCAAGTGGAACGAACACTGAAGCTTTCTTT	CASSPSGTNTEAFF
NA	NA	TRBV7-3	TRBJ2-7	TGTGCCAGCAGCCCCGTTGGGGGGGCACCCTCCTACGAGCAGTACTTC	CASSPVGGAPSYEQYF
TRBD1	NA	TRBV7-2	TRBJ2-3	TGTGCCAGCAGCTTAGGGGACAGTGCAAATACGCAGTATTTT	CASSLGDSANTQYF
NA	few	TRBV28	TRBJ1-5	TGTGCCAGCAGTTTATCGGCTGGGTTTGGGAATCAGCCCCAGCATTTT	CASSLSAGFGNQPQHF
NA	NA	TRBV6-5	TRBJ1-5	TGTGCCAGCAGTTGGGCACAGAACAATCAGCCCCAGCATTTT	CASSWAQNNQPQHF
TRBD2	NA	TRBV7-2	TRBJ2-3	TGTGCCAGCAGCTCACCGGGACTACGCACAGATACGCAGTATTTT	CASSSPGLRTDTQYF
NA	NA	TRBV7-8	TRBJ1-2	TGTGCCAGCAGCTTGGCCCCGAAGGGGCGACGGTCGGATGGCTACACCTTC	CASSLAPKGRRSDGYTF
NA	NA	TRBV7-9	TRBJ2-7	TGTGCCAGCAGCTCTTACAGAGACGAGCAGTACTTC	CASSSYRDEQYF
NA	NA	TRBV7-8	TRBJ1-1	TGTGCCAGCACCCTAGCAACAGGGCTCACTGAAGCTTTCTTT	CASTLATGLTEAFF
NA	NA	TRBV5-4	TRBJ2-2	TGTGCCAGCAGCTTGGCAGGGGCGCAAGGCGGGGAGCTGTTTTTT	CASSLAGAQGGELFF
NA	NA	TRBV28	TRBJ1-2	TGTGCCAGCAGTTTTCTCGACTTCTATGGCTACACCTTC	CASSFLDFYGYTF
NA	NA	TRBV4-1	TRBJ1-1	TGCGCCAGCAGCCAGGACCGGAGTAGGACGGTGAACACTGAAGCTTTCTTT	CASSQDRSRTVNTEAFF
NA	NA	TRBV5-1	TRBJ1-5	TGCGCCAGCAGCTTGAGAGGGGGAAATCAGCCCCAGCATTTT	CASSLRGGNQPQHF
TRBD1	once	TRBV27	TRBJ1-1	TGTGCCAGCAGTTTAAGACAGGGGCGGAACACTGAAGCTTTCTTT	CASSLRQGRNTEAFF
NA	NA	TRBV27	TRBJ2-7	TGTGCCAGCAGTATCCGGGGCGTCGCCTACGAGCAGTACTTC	CASSIRGVAYEQYF
NA	NA	TRBV28	TRBJ2-6	TGTGCCAGCAGTTTCCCCAGAATCTCTGGGGCCAACGTCCTGACTTTC	CASSFPRISGANVLTF
TRBD1	NA	TRBV27	TRBJ1-2	TGTGCCAGCAGCGGAAAGGACAGGGCCCGAGCTAACTATGGCTACACCTTC	CASSGKDRARANYGYTF
NA	NA	TRBV27	TRBJ2-3	TGTGCCAGCAGTTTCCACAGGACGCAGACTAGCACAGATACGCAGTATTTT	CASSFHRTQTSTDTQYF
NA	NA	TRBV11-2	TRBJ1-1	TGTGCCAGCAGCCCCCGGGAGGTCCATGGGAACACTGAAGCTTTCTTT	CASSPREVHGNTEAFF
NA	NA	TRBV10-3	TRBJ2-3	TGTGCCATCACCCGGGACCTATACACAGATACGCAGTATTTT	CAITRDLYTDTQYF